The 11 T cell receptor beta chains given below trace back to one sample, sequenced in a study of T cell responses to AZD1222 COVID-19 vaccine. Here immunoSEQ multiplex PCR was the method, and the copy in TCRdb shows in-frame clones only, minus some. This repertoire shows 100,000 to 150,000 clones, 90% found once; its top ten account for 7.2%. The source was peripheral blood, collected on day 0 of AZD1222 vaccination. The source is an adult in good health.

V gene TRBV20-1 combines with J gene TRBJ2-7, with TRBD2 identical over 10 bases. The CDR3 length is 15 residues. Germline values: CDR1 DFQATT, CDR2 SNEGSKA (reference sequence). Trimming took 3 bases from V and 3 from J; bases not matched to a gene: 8. CDR3 region: CSASLASGSNYEQYF. The CDR3 nucleotides read TGCAGTGCTAGTCTCGCTAGCGGGAGTAACTACGAGCAGTACTTC.

This sequence joins TRBV5-1 and TRBJ2-2; TRBD1 agrees at 7 bases. Germline V gene data show CDR1 as SGHRS and CDR2 as YFSETQ. The CDR3 covers 15 residues. Germline trimming cut 1 base from V and 6 bases from J; bases unmatched to any gene: 6. In nucleotides, the CDR3 is TGCGCCAGCAGCTTGCAGGGGGAGTGGGCCGGGGAGCTGTTTTTT. Protein product: CASSLQGEWAGELFF.

The V call is TRBV6-1, the J call TRBJ1-6, with D tentatively TRBD1 (6 bases). CDR1 is MNHNS, CDR2 SASEGT, per germline. The CDR3 covers 16 residues. V was trimmed by 2 bases and J by 8 bases, leaving 16 bases between them. The CDR3 reads CASSERGWYSDSPLHF. The CDR3 DNA reads as TGTGCCAGCAGTGAAAGGGGGTGGTATTCGGATTCACCCCTCCACTTT.

This rearrangement joins TRBV6-5 to TRBJ2-7; 8 bases align to TRBD1. V shed 10 bases and J 2 bases; nucleotides not matched to a gene: 7. CDR1 and CDR2 from the germline V gene are MNHEY and SVGAGI. CDR3 length: 13 residues. The CDR3 sequence: CATKLDRAYEQYF. In DNA, the CDR3 is TGTGCCACCAAGTTGGACAGGGCCTACGAGCAGTACTTC.

The V call is TRBV12-3 or TRBV12-4, the J call TRBJ2-5, with 7 bases aligning to TRBD1. The CDR3 sequence is 13 residues long. Germline trimming cut 5 bases from V and 5 bases from J; bases unmatched to any gene: 5. CDR3 residues: CASSKTGVETQYF. DNA of the CDR3: TGTGCCAGCAGTAAAACAGGGGTTGAGACCCAGTACTTC.

The V call is TRBV19, the J call TRBJ1-3, with a tentative D call TRBD1 (6 bases). V lost 7 bases and J 3 bases, leaving 13 bases between the germline ends. The CDR3 runs 14 residues. Germline V lookup: CDR1 LNHDA, CDR2 SQIVND (reference sequence). Written as DNA, the CDR3 is TGTGCCAGTACCCAACAGGGAAATGGAAACACCATATATTTT. Translated: CASTQQGNGNTIYF. Looking up the rest from reference TRBV19 and TRBJ1-3 gives the full variable domain: DGGITQSPKYLFRKEGQNVTLSCEQNLNHDAMYWYRQDPGQGLRLIYYSQIVNDFQKGDIAEGYSVSREKKESFPLTVTSAQKNPTAFYLCASTQQGNGNTIYFGEGSWLTVV.

V and J are TRBV2 and TRBJ2-5; possibly TRBD1 or TRBD2 for D (5 bases each). CDR1 is SNHLY and CDR2 is FYNNEI in the germline V gene. This CDR3 has 14 residues. V was shortened by 8 bases and J by 2 bases, with 15 bases between the two germline ends. CDR3 loop: CASQLGTTQETQYF. The CDR3 DNA is TGTGCCAGCCAACTCGGGACGACGCAAGAGACCCAGTACTTC.

The chain recombines TRBV25-1 with TRBJ2-5; D gene unclear. The germline gives CDR1 MGHDK, CDR2 SYGVNS. V gave up 9 bases and J gave up 3 bases, with 8 bases separating them. This CDR3 comprises 11 residues. CDR3 protein: CASGLKETQYF. In DNA form, the CDR3 reads TGTGCCAGTGGGCTGAAAGAGACCCAGTACTTC.

This chain connects TRBV11-3 to TRBJ2-1, with TRBD2 matching over 8 bases. The CDR3 runs 16 residues. Trimming removed 3 bases from V and 4 bases from J; junction bases left unmatched: 8. The germline CDR1 and CDR2 sequences are SGHNT and YENEEA. CDR3 residues: CASSFSGTRSYNEQFF. In DNA form, the CDR3 reads TGTGCCAGCAGCTTCTCCGGGACTAGGTCGTACAATGAGCAGTTCTTC.

The table lists this clone with a few counts. CDR3 sequence reads: CASSLAENQPQHF. The CDR3 coding sequence is TGCGCCAGCAGCTTGGCGGAGAATCAGCCCCAGCATTTT. The rearrangement links TRBV5-1 to TRBJ1-5, with D unresolved. V lost 0 bases, J lost 4 bases, and 5 bases lay in between. Germline V lookup: CDR1 SGHRS, CDR2 YFSETQ. The CDR3 has 13 residues.

The V and J genes are TRBV10-3 and TRBJ2-6; 9 nucleotides line up with TRBD1. The ends lost 8 bases at V and 1 base at J; junction bases unmatched: 9. The length of the CDR3 is 17 residues. Germline CDR1 ENHRY, CDR2 SYGVKD. The CDR3 sequence: CAIGQDRGLSGANVLTF. In DNA, the CDR3 is TGTGCCATCGGGCAGGACAGGGGACTTTCTGGGGCCAACGTCCTGACTTTC.